This entry lists 22 T cell receptor beta chains sequenced from one sample in a study of T cells after yellow fever vaccination. TCRdb called the 5' RACE reads again in MiXCR, with one record for every CDR3 protein. The sample has roughly 340,000 distinct CDR3 sequences; 8% to 10% are singletons. This specimen was PBMCs, taken on the day of the first yellow fever vaccination. The origin of the receptors is a man aged 18 to 30 who received the YFV17D yellow fever vaccine.

This clonotype was counted ten times or more. The V gene is TRBV5-1, the J gene TRBJ2-1; D possibly matches TRBD1 or TRBD2 (6 bases each). The CDR3 extends over 17 amino acids. Germline values: CDR1 SGHRS, CDR2 YFSETQ. The V and J ends lost 0 bases and 5 bases respectively, with 18 bases between them. The CDR3 region is CASSLVSGASWNNEQFF. The CDR3 nucleotides are TGCGCCAGCAGCTTGGTTTCGGGGGCCTCTTGGAACAATGAGCAGTTCTTC.

The rearrangement links TRBV2 to TRBJ1-1; TRBD1 matches 8 bases. The CDR3 covers 16 residues. After removal of 5 bases from V and 0 bases from J, the junction contained 8 bases not matched to a gene. Germline V gene sequence: CDR1 SNHLY, CDR2 FYNNEI. CDR3 protein: CASSRGQGGLNTEAFF. CDR3 DNA: TGTGCCAGCAGTCGAGGACAGGGAGGGCTGAACACTGAAGCTTTCTTT. Based on the CDR3 plus reference TRBV2 and TRBJ1-1, the full variable domain is EPEVTQTPSHQVTQMGQEVILRCVPISNHLYFYWYRQILGQKVEFLVSFYNNEISEKSEIFDDQFSVERPDGSNFTLKIRSTKLEDSAMYFCASSRGQGGLNTEAFFGQGTRLTVV.

This chain joins TRBV5-8 and TRBJ2-3; D is ambiguous. The CDR3 loop spans 15 amino acids. V was pared by 1 base and J by 2 bases, with 11 bases between. Germline CDR1 reads SGHTS; CDR2 reads YDEGEE. The CDR3 loop reads CASSLTPRTTDTQYF. In nucleotides, the CDR3 is TGTGCCAGCAGCTTGACGCCGAGAACCACAGATACGCAGTATTTT.

This clonotype was seen more than once but under ten times. J is TRBJ2-3 and V is TRBV5-5; D possibly matches TRBD1 or TRBD2 (5 bases each). This CDR3 has 15 amino acids. Germline V lookup: CDR1 SGHKS, CDR2 YYEKEE (reference sequence). The V and J ends lost 5 bases and 4 bases respectively, with 17 bases between them. CDR3 nucleotides: TGTGCCAGCAGTTGGGGACGATCGGACCCAGATACGCAGTATTTT. Translation gives CASSWGRSDPDTQYF.

This chain uses TRBV12-3 or TRBV12-4 with TRBJ1-1; D is perhaps TRBD1 (5 bases). V was shortened by 3 bases and J by 8 bases, with 13 bases between the two germline ends. This CDR3 comprises 13 residues. For the CDR3, the DNA is TGTGCCAGCAGTTTCGGGGGGATCCTCGAAGCTTTCTTT. This sequence encodes CASSFGGILEAFF.

This sequence joins TRBV20-1 and TRBJ2-7; D not certain. The V gene's germline CDR1 is DFQATT and CDR2 SNEGSKA (reference sequence). The CDR3 has 13 residues. The V end was cut by 7 bases, the J end by 2 bases, with 15 bases between. CDR3 sequence: CSVGSPPAYEQYF. DNA for the CDR3: TGCAGTGTGGGCTCCCCCCCAGCCTACGAGCAGTACTTC.

This clonotype was seen a few times. This chain connects TRBV20-1 to TRBJ2-5, with 7 bases lining up with TRBD1. The CDR3 has 14 amino acids. The germline CDR1 and CDR2 sequences are DFQATT and SNEGSKA (reference sequence). With V trimmed by 8 bases and J by 4 bases, 13 bases remained unmatched. The CDR3, as DNA: TGCAGTTCCCCGATCCAGGGGGTTATAGAGACCCAGTACTTC. Encoded protein: CSSPIQGVIETQYF.

V usage is TRBV7-9 and J usage is TRBJ2-7; D gene unclear. The germline V and J ends were trimmed by 1 base and 12 bases, with 19 bases remaining between them. CDR3 length: 14 amino acids. The germline gives CDR1 SEHNR, CDR2 FQNEAQ (reference sequence). CDR3 coding DNA: TGTGCCAGCAGCTTAGTCGGGCTAGACGCCCCCCGGTACTTC. Translation: CASSLVGLDAPRYF.

The chain joins TRBV28 to TRBJ2-3; D remains ambiguous. The CDR3 has 14 amino acids. Germline CDR1 is MDHEN and CDR2 is SYDVKM. V was trimmed by 4 bases and J by 4 bases, leaving 12 bases between them. The CDR3 sequence: CASSSPGQADTQYF. CDR3 DNA: TGTGCCAGCAGTTCCCCCGGGCAGGCAGATACGCAGTATTTT.

The chain joins TRBV25-1 to TRBJ1-2, with a tentative D call TRBD1 (6 bases). Germline V gene sequence: CDR1 MGHDK, CDR2 SYGVNS. CDR3 length: 12 residues. The germline V and J ends were trimmed by 6 bases and 4 bases, with 9 bases remaining between them. CDR3 in DNA: TGTGCCAGCAGCCCAGGGGTCTATGGCTACACCTTC. This encodes CASSPGVYGYTF.

This sequence joins TRBV15 and TRBJ2-5; TRBD2 aligns across 9 bases. J lost 4 bases, V lost 1 base, and 4 bases had no gene match. The V gene's germline CDR1 is LNHNV and CDR2 YYDKDF (reference sequence). CDR3 size: 15 residues. In DNA form, the CDR3 reads TGTGCCACCAGCAGAGGGGATAGCGGGGGAGAGACCCAGTACTTC. It yields the protein CATSRGDSGGETQYF.

The DNA of the CDR3 is TGCAGCGCTAGCGGGGGGGGTTTCTACAATGAGCAGTTCTTC. Protein product: CSASGGGFYNEQFF. V and J are TRBV29-1 and TRBJ2-1, with TRBD2 identical over 12 bases. This CDR3 comprises 14 residues. The germline gives CDR1 SQVTM, CDR2 ANQGSEA. J gave up 3 bases and V 7 bases, and 4 bases lay outside the gene matches.

The V call is TRBV4-2, the J call TRBJ2-1; 7 bases match TRBD2. The V gene's germline CDR1 is LGHNA and CDR2 YNFKEQ. The CDR3 loop spans 16 amino acids. V shed 0 bases, J shed 4 bases, and the junction held 6 bases outside the gene matches. CDR3 protein: CASSQESSSGYNEQFF. The CDR3 DNA follows: TGTGCCAGCAGCCAAGAGTCGAGTAGCGGGTACAATGAGCAGTTCTTC.

Many counts were recorded for this clonotype. The chain combines TRBV5-4 with TRBJ2-1, with 8 bases that match TRBD2. V was clipped by 4 bases and J by 6 bases; unmatched bases: 6. The CDR3 runs to 14 residues. CDR1 and CDR2 from the germline V gene are SGHNT and YYREEE (reference sequence). In DNA, the CDR3 is TGTGCCAGCAGCCGGGGGGGGCTAGGCAATGAGCAGTTCTTC. Its protein is CASSRGGLGNEQFF.

This clonotype has only a few counts. V is TRBV4-1 and J is TRBJ1-6; D remains unclear. The CDR3 totals 17 residues. The V gene's germline CDR1 is MGHRA and CDR2 YSYEKL. V shed 0 bases and J shed 7 bases, with 16 bases lying between them. The chain's CDR3 is CASSQDLRAWENSPLHF. The CDR3, as DNA: TGCGCCAGCAGCCAAGATCTTCGGGCATGGGAGAATTCACCCCTCCACTTT.

In its sample, this clonotype was seen a few times. The chain carries TRBV20-1 and TRBJ2-5; 10 bases match TRBD2. The V and J ends lost 5 bases and 1 base, in that order; junction bases with no gene match: 7. Germline V CDR1 and CDR2: DFQATT, SNEGSKA (reference sequence). This CDR3 has 15 residues. The CDR3 region has the DNA TGCAGTGCTCCGACTAGCGGGCGCGCCCAAGAGACCCAGTACTTC. As protein: CSAPTSGRAQETQYF.

This clonotype came up a few times. This sequence joins TRBV29-1 and TRBJ2-2; tentative D call: TRBD2 (7 bases). The V gene's germline CDR1 is SQVTM and CDR2 ANQGSEA. V shed 4 bases and J shed 6 bases, with 15 bases lying between them. The CDR3 has 14 amino acids. The chain's CDR3 is CSVATGGFSGELFF. CDR3 DNA sequence: TGCAGCGTTGCCACGGGGGGCTTTTCCGGGGAGCTGTTTTTT.

This clonotype showed up just a few times. The chain links TRBV5-6 to TRBJ2-4; TRBD1 is a possible D gene (6 bases). Germline CDR1 reads SGHDT; CDR2 reads YYEEEE. V was clipped by 3 bases and J by 11 bases, with 9 bases between them. The CDR3 has 11 residues. The CDR3 spells CASSSAGVQYF. The CDR3 DNA sequence: TGTGCCAGCAGCTCCGCAGGGGTTCAGTACTTC. Complete variable domain (other parts from reference TRBV5-6 and TRBJ2-4): DAGVTQSPTHLIKTRGQQVTLRCSPKSGHDTVSWYQQALGQGPQFIFQYYEEEERQRGNFPDRFSGHQFPNYSSELNVNALLLGDSALYLCASSSAGVQYFGAGTRLSVL.

This clonotype has a handful of counts. The chain combines TRBV6-2 or TRBV6-3 with TRBJ2-7; 10 nucleotides agree with TRBD1. V dropped 4 bases and J dropped 8; count of bases not matched to a gene: 5. Germline CDR1 and CDR2: MNHEY and SVGEGT. This CDR3 comprises 13 residues. CDR3 residues: CASSWGQGTKQYF. The CDR3 region has the DNA TGTGCCAGCAGTTGGGGACAGGGGACGAAGCAGTACTTC.

This clonotype was recorded a few times. The chain uses TRBV2 and TRBJ2-5, with D tentatively TRBD1 or TRBD2 (5 bases each). The CDR3 length is 12 residues. In germline, CDR1 is SNHLY, CDR2 FYNNEI. Trimming shortened V by 10 bases and J by 4 bases, and 13 bases separated the two germline ends. CDR3 DNA sequence: TGTGCCACTCGGGGCAGGGCAGAGACCCAGTACTTC. Translated: CATRGRAETQYF.

The table lists this clonotype with many counts. V usage is TRBV5-1 and J usage is TRBJ2-4; 10 bases are shared with TRBD1. This CDR3 is built from 16 residues. Unmatched junction bases numbered 12, after V lost 4 bases and J lost 8 bases. From germline, CDR1 is SGHRS and CDR2 YFSETQ. CDR3 bases: TGCGCCAGCAGCATGACCCGGACAGGGGGTGTGGACATTCAGTACTTC. Its protein is CASSMTRTGGVDIQYF.

CDR3: CSAGGDTEAFF. The CDR3 nucleotides are TGCAGTGCTGGCGGGGACACTGAAGCTTTCTTT. V is TRBV20-1 and J is TRBJ1-1, with D uncertain. In germline, CDR1 is DFQATT, CDR2 SNEGSKA (reference sequence). The V end lost 5 bases, the J end lost 3 bases, and 7 bases lay between the germline ends. This CDR3 region has 11 residues.